A single sample gave rise to the 21 T cell receptor beta chains below, sequenced in a study of cytomegalovirus exposure and HLA in healthy donors. 13 Jbeta primers and 60 Vbeta primers were used for the PCR. Assay used: immunoSEQ multiplex PCR; TCRdb lists only in-frame clones, some missing. The sample shows some 190,000 clones, approximately 80% of them seen only once. Material for sequencing was PBMCs. Receptors were obtained from a girl aged 5-17 years in good health and CMV-seropositive.

This rearrangement joins TRBV27 to TRBJ2-7; possibly TRBD2 for D (5 bases). V was shortened by 6 bases and J by 2 bases, with 14 bases between the two germline ends. This CDR3 is 14 amino acids long. CDR1 and CDR2 (germline): MNHEY, SMNVEV (reference sequence). DNA of the CDR3: TGTGCCAGCAGGTCCGAGAGGGCGGCCTACGAGCAGTACTTC. This encodes CASRSERAAYEQYF.

The chain recombines TRBV13 with TRBJ2-7; 14 nucleotides line up with TRBD2. This CDR3 region has 15 residues. Germline V CDR1 and CDR2: PRHDT, FYEKMQ (reference sequence). Losses at the gene ends were 4 bases for V and 3 bases for J; bases not matched to a gene: 2. CDR3 DNA: TGTGCCAGCAGCTCCGGGACTAGCGGGAGCTACGAGCAGTACTTC. As protein: CASSSGTSGSYEQYF.

The chain recombines TRBV5-1 with TRBJ1-1, with D possibly matching TRBD1 (6 bases). V lost 4 bases to trimming and J lost 0 bases, with 16 bases between them. The CDR3 runs to 16 residues. CDR1 and CDR2 from the germline V gene are SGHRS and YFSETQ. The CDR3 reads CASSTGPSLMNTEAFF. The CDR3 coding sequence is TGCGCCAGCAGCACAGGGCCTTCCCTGATGAACACTGAAGCTTTCTTT.

This chain links TRBV5-1 with TRBJ2-2, with 10 bases lining up with TRBD2. Trimming cost V 5 bases and J 0 bases; bases outside gene matches: 10. In germline, CDR1 is SGHRS, CDR2 YFSETQ. This CDR3 has 18 residues. DNA for the CDR3: TGCGCCAGCAGAGCCGGGACTAGCGACTCCGCGAACACCGGGGAGCTGTTTTTT. This codes for CASRAGTSDSANTGELFF.

The V call is TRBV29-1, the J call TRBJ2-3; 11 positions agree with TRBD2. V was pared by 4 bases and J by 5 bases, with 5 bases of the junction left unmatched. The CDR3 length is 14 residues. From germline, CDR1 is SQVTM and CDR2 ANQGSEA. The CDR3 here is CSVVRLAGGDTQYF. CDR3 DNA: TGCAGCGTTGTAAGGCTAGCGGGAGGAGATACGCAGTATTTT.

V usage is TRBV5-1 and J usage is TRBJ1-1, with TRBD1 identical over 7 bases. This CDR3 contains 14 residues. J lost 1 base, V lost 5 bases, and 5 bases had no gene match. The germline gives CDR1 SGHRS, CDR2 YFSETQ. CDR3 DNA sequence: TGCGCCAGCAGGATGACAGGGCCGAACACTGAAGCTTTCTTT. Translated: CASRMTGPNTEAFF.

The chain has TRBV2 and TRBJ1-3, with D possibly matching TRBD1 (5 bases). The V end lost 6 bases, the J end lost 0 bases, and 12 bases lay between the germline ends. Germline CDR1 is SNHLY and CDR2 is FYNNEI. The CDR3 consists of 15 residues. The DNA for the CDR3 is TGTGCCAGCAGGGACATGGGGCTCTCTGGAAACACCATATATTTT. Translating gives CASRDMGLSGNTIYF.

The chain combines TRBV10-2 with TRBJ1-3; tentative D call: TRBD1 (5 bases). The CDR3 has 13 residues. V was shortened by 11 bases and J by 4 bases, with 15 bases between the two germline ends. The germline V gene encodes CDR1 WSHSY and CDR2 SAAADI. CDR3: CACWGEAGNTIYF. Here the CDR3 DNA reads TGCGCCTGTTGGGGGGAAGCAGGAAACACCATATATTTT.

The chain joins TRBV2 to TRBJ2-5; 9 nucleotides match TRBD1. The length of the CDR3 is 15 residues. CDR1 SNHLY and CDR2 FYNNEI come from the germline V gene. J lost 2 bases, V lost 3 bases, and 4 bases had no gene match. CDR3 coding DNA: TGTGCCAGCAGTGATCTCGGGACAGGGCAAGAGACCCAGTACTTC. Translation: CASSDLGTGQETQYF.

This clone has a handful of counts. V usage is TRBV6-5 and J usage is TRBJ2-5; the D gene is possibly TRBD1 (5 bases). V lost 2 bases and J 3 bases, leaving 13 bases between the germline ends. This CDR3 has 15 amino acids. The germline gives CDR1 MNHEY, CDR2 SVGAGI. CDR3 nucleotides: TGTGCCAGCAGTTACGGGGCAGGTGGAAAAGAGACCCAGTACTTC. Amino acid sequence: CASSYGAGGKETQYF.

This rearrangement joins TRBV10-3 to TRBJ2-3, with 7 bases matching TRBD2. CDR1 is ENHRY and CDR2 is SYGVKD in the germline V gene. Trimming took 2 bases from V and 4 from J; bases not matched to a gene: 9. The CDR3 has 16 amino acids. The DNA of the CDR3 is TGTGCCATCAGTGAGAGGGAGGGTAGTGGAGCAGATACGCAGTATTTT. Protein: CAISEREGSGADTQYF.

This chain uses TRBV7-8 with TRBJ2-7; unclear D gene. Germline V gives CDR1 SGHVS, CDR2 FQNEAQ. The V end was cut by 2 bases, the J end by 7 bases, with 6 bases between. The CDR3 length is 11 residues. CDR3 sequence reads: CASSLIQEQYF. CDR3 DNA sequence: TGTGCCAGCAGCTTAATCCAAGAGCAGTACTTC.

There are a few counts of this clone. V and J are TRBV29-1 and TRBJ2-1; D remains unclear. CDR3 length equals 14 residues. Looked up from germline, CDR1 is SQVTM and CDR2 is ANQGSEA. With 3 bases removed from V and 0 bases from J, the gap between germline ends came to 9 bases. The CDR3 bases are TGCAGCGTTGACTCCTGGAGCTCCTACAATGAGCAGTTCTTC. Encoded protein: CSVDSWSSYNEQFF.

This clone was picked up a small number of times. The genes are TRBV5-6 and TRBJ2-3; 7 nucleotides align to TRBD1. J was trimmed by 4 bases and V by 1 base; bases with no gene match: 9. Looked up from germline, CDR1 is SGHDT and CDR2 is YYEEEE. The length of the CDR3 is 16 residues. Here the CDR3 DNA reads TGTGCCAGCAGCTTGCGCGGCAGGGGGTTTTCAGATACGCAGTATTTT. Amino acid sequence: CASSLRGRGFSDTQYF.

The rearrangement links TRBV19 to TRBJ1-2; 9 bases align to TRBD1. With V trimmed by 3 bases and J by 5 bases, 4 bases remained unmatched. Per the germline V gene, CDR1 is LNHDA and CDR2 is SQIVND (reference sequence). CDR3 length: 14 amino acids. The CDR3 DNA follows: TGTGCCAGTAGTATCGGGGGACAGGGTTATGGCTACACCTTC. It yields the protein CASSIGGQGYGYTF. Filled out from reference TRBV19 and TRBJ1-2, the complete variable domain reads DGGITQSPKYLFRKEGQNVTLSCEQNLNHDAMYWYRQDPGQGLRLIYYSQIVNDFQKGDIAEGYSVSREKKESFPLTVTSAQKNPTAFYLCASSIGGQGYGYTFGSGTRLTVV.

A few counts support this clone. The chain joins TRBV30 to TRBJ1-4; TRBD1 matches 9 bases. Germline CDR1 and CDR2: GTSNPN and SVGIG (reference sequence). The CDR3 totals 14 residues. After removal of 3 bases from V and 4 bases from J, the junction contained 3 bases not matched to a gene. The CDR3 region has the DNA TGTGCCTGGAGCCGACAGGGGGTTAATGAAAAACTGTTTTTT. Translated, it gives CAWSRQGVNEKLFF. Complete variable domain (other parts from reference TRBV30 and TRBJ1-4): SQTIHQWPATLVQPVGSPLSLECTVEGTSNPNLYWYRQAAGRGLQLLFYSVGIGQISSEVPQNLSASRPQDRQFILSSKKLLLSDSGFYLCAWSRQGVNEKLFFGSGTQLSVL.

J is TRBJ2-1 and V is TRBV6-1; TRBD1 agrees at 9 bases. CDR1 is MNHNS, CDR2 SASEGT, per germline. Unmatched junction bases numbered 8, after V lost 6 bases and J lost 8 bases. The CDR3 has 14 residues. The CDR3 spells CASSTWTGDYEQFF. CDR3 nucleotide sequence: TGTGCCAGCAGCACCTGGACAGGGGATTATGAGCAGTTCTTC.

The DNA of the CDR3 is TGCGCCAGCAGCCAAGATTCTAAGAGCTCTGGAAACACCATATATTTT. It is translated as CASSQDSKSSGNTIYF. The rearrangement uses TRBV4-3 and TRBJ1-3; D not resolved. The CDR3 has 16 residues. Trimming cost V 0 bases and J 0 bases, with 9 bases left between them. Germline-derived CDR1 and CDR2 are LGHNA and YSLEER.

The gene calls are TRBV30 and TRBJ2-2; 10 bases map to TRBD2. The V gene's germline CDR1 is GTSNPN and CDR2 SVGIG (reference sequence). CDR3 size: 17 residues. V trimming: 5 bases; J trimming: 6 bases; junction bases outside the gene matches: 15. The CDR3 coding sequence is TGTGCCTGGGGAAGGATTGTAACTAGCGGGAAATCCGGGGAGCTGTTTTTT. This translates into CAWGRIVTSGKSGELFF.

The V gene is TRBV18, the J gene TRBJ1-5; D remains ambiguous. This CDR3 region has 12 residues. CDR1 and CDR2 (germline): KGHSH, LQKENI. Trimming took 5 bases from V and 7 from J, leaving 9 bases between them. Written as DNA, the CDR3 is TGTGCCAGCTCAGGGTCCGGGCAGCCCCAGCATTTT. Its translation: CASSGSGQPQHF.

V and J are TRBV29-1 and TRBJ2-3, with TRBD2 matching over 12 bases. The CDR3 is 14 amino acids. The germline CDR1 and CDR2 sequences are SQVTM and ANQGSEA. V was clipped by 6 bases and J by 2 bases; unmatched bases: 3. CDR3 sequence (DNA): TGCAGCGTGGGACTAGCGGGTTTCACAGATACGCAGTATTTT. It specifies CSVGLAGFTDTQYF.